This is a list of T cell receptor beta chains from one sample in a study of CD8+CD57+ T cells in acquired aplastic anemia. TCRdb fed the reads into MiXCR, producing one record per CDR3 protein. Of about 140,000 distinct CDR3 sequences in the sample, approximately 41% were seen once. The sample comprised sorted CD4+, CD8+, or CD8+CD57+ T cells (not recorded which) from PBMCs. These receptors originate from a human donor in good health, serving as a control. CDR3s include the opening cysteine and the closing phenylalanine or tryptophan. The D gene is left open where the match is weak. Clone size is stated in some rows and not others, as once, few, many or a class when expanded.

d_call | j_call | clone_size | v_call | cdr3_aa | cdr3_nt
NA | TRBJ2-2 | few | TRBV25-1 | CASSRGGGELFF | TGTGCCAGCAGCCGCGGAGGCGGGGAGCTGTTTTTT
NA | TRBJ1-2 | NA | TRBV12-3/TRBV12-4 | CASATPYGYTF | TGTGCCAGCGCGACTCCATATGGCTACACCTTC
TRBD1 | TRBJ1-2 | few | TRBV5-6 | CASSYRDREYGYTF | TGTGCCAGCAGTTACAGGGACAGGGAATATGGCTACACCTTC
NA | TRBJ2-1 | many | TRBV2 | CASSDRQSSYNEQFF | TGTGCCAGCAGTGACCGACAGTCTTCCTACAATGAGCAGTTCTTC
NA | TRBJ2-3 | many | TRBV20-1 | CSAPGRGRWDTQYF | TGCAGTGCCCCCGGTCGAGGGAGATGGGATACGCAGTATTTT
NA | TRBJ2-7 | many | TRBV20-1 | CSARGRDSYEQYF | TGCAGTGCTAGAGGCAGGGATTCCTACGAGCAGTACTTC
NA | TRBJ2-3 | NA | TRBV5-1 | CASSLGAGGQSSTDTQYF | TGCGCCAGCAGCTTGGGGGCCGGGGGACAGTCTAGCACAGATACGCAGTATTTT
NA | TRBJ2-3 | many | TRBV9 | CASRGYTDTQYF | TGTGCCAGCAGGGGCTACACAGATACGCAGTATTTT
NA | TRBJ1-2 | many | TRBV3-1 | CASSQDHGGRGYTF | TGTGCCAGCAGCCAAGATCACGGGGGACGCGGCTACACCTTC
NA | TRBJ2-7 | NA | TRBV19 | CASSQGPAAYEQYF | TGTGCCAGCAGCCAGGGGCCCGCGGCGTACGAGCAGTACTTC
TRBD1 | TRBJ1-2 | many | TRBV5-1 | CASSRQGGVNYGYTF | TGCGCCAGCTCCAGACAGGGTGGAGTAAACTATGGCTACACCTTC
TRBD1 | TRBJ1-6 | NA | TRBV6-1 | CASTQGGTGNSPLHF | TGTGCCAGCACCCAGGGGGGGACAGGGAACTCACCTCTCCACTTT
TRBD1 | TRBJ1-2 | NA | TRBV9 | CASTGTGSGYTF | TGTGCCAGCACCGGGACAGGGAGCGGCTACACCTTC
NA | TRBJ1-2 | NA | TRBV10-3 | CAISESAWRYTF | TGTGCCATCAGTGAGTCGGCGTGGAGGTACACTTTC
NA | TRBJ1-5 | many | TRBV19 | CASKRGGGGQPQHF | TGTGCCAGTAAGAGGGGGGGGGGCGGTCAGCCCCAGCATTTT
TRBD2 | TRBJ2-3 | once | TRBV19 | CASSIRGLAGASTDTQYF | TGTGCCAGTAGTATTCGAGGACTAGCGGGGGCTAGCACAGATACGCAGTATTTT